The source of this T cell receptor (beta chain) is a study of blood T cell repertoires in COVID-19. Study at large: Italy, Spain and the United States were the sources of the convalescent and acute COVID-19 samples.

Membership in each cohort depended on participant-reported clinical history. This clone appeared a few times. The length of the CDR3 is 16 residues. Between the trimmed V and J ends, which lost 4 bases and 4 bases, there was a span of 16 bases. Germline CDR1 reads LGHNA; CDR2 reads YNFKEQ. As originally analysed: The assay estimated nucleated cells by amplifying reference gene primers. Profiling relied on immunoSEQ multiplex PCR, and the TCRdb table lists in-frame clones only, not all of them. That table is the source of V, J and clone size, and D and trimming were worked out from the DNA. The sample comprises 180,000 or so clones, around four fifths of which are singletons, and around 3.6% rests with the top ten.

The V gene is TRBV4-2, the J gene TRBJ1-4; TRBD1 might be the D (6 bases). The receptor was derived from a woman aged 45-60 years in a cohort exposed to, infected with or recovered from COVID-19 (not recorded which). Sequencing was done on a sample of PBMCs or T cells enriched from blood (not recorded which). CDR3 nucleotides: TGTGCCAGCAGCCCTCGGACAGACAGTAATAATGAAAAACTGTTTTTT. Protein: CASSPRTDSNNEKLFF.